This passage covers 10 T cell receptor beta chains from one sample sequenced in a study of OX40 agonist ivuxolimab in advanced cancers. Only in-frame clones appear in the TCRdb table, and some are missing; sequencing was by immunoSEQ multiplex PCR. The sample consists of 45,000 or so clones, around nine tenths of them appearing once. Sequences were derived from CD4+ or CD8+ T cells sorted from blood, sampled in a trial of the OX40 agonist ivuxolimab. The receptors originated from an adult with an advanced solid tumor such as melanoma, head and neck, liver or kidney cancer.

The chain couples TRBV6-6 to TRBJ1-1, with a tentative D call TRBD1 (5 bases). The germline CDR1 and CDR2 sequences are MNHNY and SVGAGI (reference sequence). Between the trimmed V and J ends, which lost 7 bases and 1 base, there was a span of 10 bases. This CDR3 has 13 residues. CDR3 in amino acids: CASILDRNTEAFF. As DNA, the CDR3 is TGTGCCAGCATCTTAGACAGGAACACTGAAGCTTTCTTT.

V usage is TRBV29-1 and J usage is TRBJ1-2; D perhaps matches TRBD1 (5 bases). V was pared by 6 bases and J by 5 bases, with 22 bases between. CDR1 SQVTM and CDR2 ANQGSEA come from the germline V gene. CDR3 size: 15 residues. In DNA form, the CDR3 reads TGCAGCGTGAGCCCCAGGGCGGGGATTGGGTATGGCTACACCTTC. It specifies CSVSPRAGIGYGYTF.

The rearrangement uses TRBV5-1 and TRBJ2-3; 9 nucleotides match TRBD2. Germline CDR1 and CDR2: SGHRS and YFSETQ. The trim removed 3 bases at V and 5 bases at J, leaving 7 bases unmatched. The CDR3 has 15 amino acids. The CDR3 DNA sequence: TGCGCCAGCAGCTCCTATAGCGGGAGTGGAGATACGCAGTATTTT. Its translation is CASSSYSGSGDTQYF.

The rearrangement uses TRBV5-4 and TRBJ2-7, with TRBD1 as a possible D gene (6 bases). V was pared by 3 bases and J by 2 bases, with 9 bases between. The CDR3 is 13 residues long. Germline lookup yields CDR1 SGHNT and CDR2 YYREEE (reference sequence). The CDR3 DNA reads as TGTGCCAGCAGCTCGCAGGGGACCTACGAGCAGTACTTC. Translation: CASSSQGTYEQYF.

This clone is deemed medium-sized. V and J are TRBV7-3 and TRBJ2-7; possible D gene TRBD2, 6 bases. Per germline, CDR1 SGHTA and CDR2 FQGTGA. Trimming cost V 1 base and J 4 bases, with 8 bases left between them. The CDR3 length is 13 residues. CDR3 nucleotides: TGTGCCAGCAGCTTAAGCGGGGAGTACGAGCAGTACTTC. Amino acids: CASSLSGEYEQYF.

The J gene is TRBJ2-3, the V gene TRBV7-3; a weak D match, TRBD2 (5 bases). Germline V lookup: CDR1 SGHTA, CDR2 FQGTGA. This CDR3 spans 14 amino acids. The V gene lost 4 bases and the J gene lost 2 bases, with 10 bases spanning the gap. CDR3 residues: CASSSSGITDTQYF. Written as DNA, the CDR3 is TGTGCCAGCAGCTCGAGCGGAATCACAGATACGCAGTATTTT.

The gene calls are TRBV28 and TRBJ1-2; 9 bases agree with TRBD1. The CDR3 covers 14 residues. Germline V lookup: CDR1 MDHEN, CDR2 SYDVKM. J lost 7 bases, V lost 5 bases, and 8 bases had no gene match. CDR3 amino acids: CASSDQQGAGGYTF. CDR3 nucleotide sequence: TGTGCCAGCAGTGATCAACAGGGGGCAGGTGGCTACACCTTC.

The DNA for the CDR3 is TGTGCCAGCAGTACCCCATTCTTACGGGGGCAGACTAATGAAAAACTGTTTTTT. As protein: CASSTPFLRGQTNEKLFF. The chain has TRBV28 and TRBJ1-4; weak D call: TRBD1 (6 bases). The CDR3 runs to 18 residues. Germline V CDR1 and CDR2: MDHEN, SYDVKM. V lost 5 bases and J lost 2, with 21 bases in between.

This sequence joins TRBV29-1 and TRBJ2-3, with 10 bases matching TRBD2. The V and J ends lost 7 bases and 4 bases, in that order; junction bases with no gene match: 11. CDR1 is SQVTM and CDR2 is ANQGSEA in the germline V gene. This CDR3 is 15 amino acids long. The CDR3 reads CSGLDSGRLPDTQYF. DNA for the CDR3: TGCAGCGGTCTGGATAGCGGGAGGCTCCCAGATACGCAGTATTTT.

In this sample, this clone turned up once. This rearrangement joins TRBV6-1 to TRBJ2-2; D possibly corresponds to TRBD2 (6 bases). The germline V and J ends were trimmed by 5 bases and 6 bases, with 16 bases remaining between them. The germline CDR1 and CDR2 sequences are MNHNS and SASEGT. This CDR3 is built from 15 residues. CDR3 region: CASSRIAADAGELFF. The CDR3 nucleotides are TGTGCCAGCAGTCGGATAGCGGCAGACGCCGGGGAGCTGTTTTTT.